A single sample is the source of the 15 T cell receptor beta chains below, sequenced in a study of shared clonotypes between healthy human individuals. Sequencing used immunoSEQ multiplex PCR; TCRdb keeps in-frame clones, though not all of them. The table includes some 2 million clones, approximately 95% detected once. Terminally differentiated effector memory CD45RA+ cells were left out of the naive CD8 fraction, which was CD45RO-negative and positively selected for CCR7. Source material: naive CD8+ T cells sorted from blood. All receptors come from a man aged 18 to 30 in good health.

Regarding this clone: Other nucleotide sequences in the sample specify the same CDR3. The V gene is TRBV2, the J gene TRBJ2-7; tentatively, D is TRBD1 (6 bases). Germline CDR1 and CDR2: SNHLY and FYNNEI. The V end was cut by 7 bases, the J end by 2 bases, with 12 bases between. The CDR3 runs to 13 residues. The CDR3 reads CASMDSSAYEQYF. In DNA form, the CDR3 reads TGTGCCAGCATGGACAGCTCGGCCTACGAGCAGTACTTC.

This clone was seen once. The V and J genes are TRBV30 and TRBJ2-7; D assignment may be TRBD1 or TRBD2 (5 bases each). Trimming stripped 0 bases from V and 1 base from J, with 13 bases between. The length of the CDR3 is 15 residues. CDR1 and CDR2 (germline): GTSNPN, SVGIG (reference sequence). CDR3 amino acids: CAWSVRDGLSYEQYF. CDR3 coding DNA: TGTGCCTGGAGTGTCAGGGACGGTCTTTCCTACGAGCAGTACTTC.

V and J are TRBV5-5 and TRBJ2-1; D gene unclear. CDR3 length: 15 amino acids. CDR1 and CDR2 from the germline V gene are SGHKS and YYEKEE (reference sequence). V gave up 0 bases and J gave up 0 bases, with 7 bases separating them. The CDR3 nucleotides are TGTGCCAGCAGCTTGGACATGGACTCCTACAATGAGCAGTTCTTC. Amino acid sequence: CASSLDMDSYNEQFF.

The chain is built from TRBV9 and TRBJ1-3; 12 bases are a match to TRBD1. From germline, CDR1 is SGDLS and CDR2 YYNGEE. The CDR3 runs to 16 residues. V dropped 6 bases and J dropped 4; count of bases not matched to a gene: 8. The CDR3 protein is CASTPRDRGRGNTIYF. The CDR3 DNA reads TGTGCCAGCACCCCCCGGGACAGGGGGCGCGGAAACACCATATATTTT. The whole variable domain, filled in from reference TRBV9 and TRBJ1-3, reads DSGVTQTPKHLITATGQRVTLRCSPRSGDLSVYWYQQSLDQGLQFLIQYYNGEERAKGNILERFSAQQFPDLHSELNLSSLELGDSALYFCASTPRDRGRGNTIYFGEGSWLTVV.

The rearrangement joins TRBV19 to TRBJ1-2; D gene unclear. The CDR3 sequence is 15 residues long. V lost 1 base to trimming and J lost 4 bases, with 13 bases between them. From germline, CDR1 is LNHDA and CDR2 SQIVND (reference sequence). CDR3 amino acids: CASSIAGFDGYGYTF. The DNA for the CDR3 is TGTGCCAGTAGTATAGCCGGGTTCGACGGCTATGGCTACACCTTC.

This sequence joins TRBV7-9 and TRBJ2-1, with a tentative D call TRBD2 (6 bases). Looked up from germline, CDR1 is SEHNR and CDR2 is FQNEAQ (reference sequence). Trimming removed 3 bases at V and 2 bases at J, with 11 bases between. The CDR3 spans 15 residues. The CDR3 sequence is CASSFGWGAYNEQFF. CDR3 DNA: TGTGCCAGCAGCTTTGGGTGGGGGGCCTACAATGAGCAGTTCTTC.

The chain has TRBV2 and TRBJ2-7, with D maybe TRBD2 (6 bases). The germline V gene encodes CDR1 SNHLY and CDR2 FYNNEI. This CDR3 is 13 amino acids long. Written as DNA, the CDR3 is TGTGCTATACTGGGGGGAGGAGGCGACGAGCAGTACTTC. Its translation: CAILGGGGDEQYF.

The chain has TRBV10-3 and TRBJ2-2; TRBD2 agrees at 7 bases. This CDR3 region has 17 residues. Germline V gene data show CDR1 as ENHRY and CDR2 as SYGVKD. V trimming: 2 bases; J trimming: 6 bases; junction bases outside the gene matches: 12. This CDR3 is CAISEVRPAGRAGELFF. In nucleotides, the CDR3 is TGTGCCATCAGTGAGGTCCGGCCGGCAGGGAGGGCCGGGGAGCTGTTTTTT.

This chain connects TRBV9 to TRBJ1-2; no clear D. The CDR3 length is 12 residues. Germline-derived CDR1 and CDR2 are SGDLS and YYNGEE. V lost 0 bases and J 7 bases, leaving 7 bases between the germline ends. As DNA, the CDR3 is TGTGCCAGCAGCGTAGATCGGGGTGGCTACACCTTC. This encodes CASSVDRGGYTF.

The chain links TRBV4-1 to TRBJ1-2; unclear D gene. Germline V gene lookup returns CDR1 MGHRA and CDR2 YSYEKL. Trimming took off 0 bases at V and 4 bases at J, with 21 bases between the two ends. The CDR3 sequence is 18 residues long. This CDR3 reads CASSQDGAPTDLAYGYTF. The CDR3 DNA sequence: TGCGCCAGCAGCCAAGATGGTGCACCTACGGACCTTGCCTATGGCTACACCTTC.

V gene TRBV4-3 combines with J gene TRBJ2-7, with 10 nucleotides matching TRBD1. Germline V gene lookup returns CDR1 LGHNA and CDR2 YSLEER. V shed 3 bases and J 2 bases; nucleotides not matched to a gene: 7. The CDR3 is 16 residues long. As DNA, the CDR3 is TGCGCCAGCAGCCATGGGGTCGGGACAGGGGCCTACGAGCAGTACTTC. The encoded protein is CASSHGVGTGAYEQYF.

The chain employs TRBV28 and TRBJ2-2; the match to TRBD1 covers 8 bases. With 5 bases clipped from V and 2 bases from J, the junction kept 7 bases outside the gene matches. The CDR3 is 16 residues long. CDR1 is MDHEN and CDR2 is SYDVKM in the germline V gene. Written as DNA, the CDR3 is TGTGCCAGCAGTCCTTGGACAGGGCCTAACACCGGGGAGCTGTTTTTT. This codes for CASSPWTGPNTGELFF.

V is TRBV27 and J is TRBJ2-7; 9 nucleotides match TRBD2. The germline CDR1 and CDR2 sequences are MNHEY and SMNVEV (reference sequence). J lost 3 bases, V lost 3 bases, and 3 bases had no gene match. This CDR3 spans 14 amino acids. CDR3 protein: CASSLAGGDYEQYF. The CDR3 region has the DNA TGTGCCAGCAGTTTGGCGGGGGGGGACTACGAGCAGTACTTC.

The V gene is TRBV7-2, the J gene TRBJ2-7; 10 positions agree with TRBD2. CDR1 is SGHTA and CDR2 is FQGNSA in the germline V gene. The CDR3 runs 15 residues. Losses at the gene ends were 5 bases for V and 1 base for J; bases not matched to a gene: 5. CDR3 nucleotides: TGTGCCAGCAGCCCCCTAGCGGGAGATTCCTACGAGCAGTACTTC. Amino acid sequence: CASSPLAGDSYEQYF.

Only one count was recorded for this clone. CDR3 sequence reads: CASSWAGTGELFF. The CDR3 DNA is TGTGCCAGCAGTTGGGCAGGGACCGGGGAGCTGTTTTTT. The J gene is TRBJ2-2, the V gene TRBV27, with D perhaps matching TRBD1 (5 bases). CDR1 and CDR2 (germline): MNHEY, SMNVEV (reference sequence). The V and J ends lost 4 bases and 5 bases respectively, with 8 bases between them. This CDR3 is 13 amino acids long.